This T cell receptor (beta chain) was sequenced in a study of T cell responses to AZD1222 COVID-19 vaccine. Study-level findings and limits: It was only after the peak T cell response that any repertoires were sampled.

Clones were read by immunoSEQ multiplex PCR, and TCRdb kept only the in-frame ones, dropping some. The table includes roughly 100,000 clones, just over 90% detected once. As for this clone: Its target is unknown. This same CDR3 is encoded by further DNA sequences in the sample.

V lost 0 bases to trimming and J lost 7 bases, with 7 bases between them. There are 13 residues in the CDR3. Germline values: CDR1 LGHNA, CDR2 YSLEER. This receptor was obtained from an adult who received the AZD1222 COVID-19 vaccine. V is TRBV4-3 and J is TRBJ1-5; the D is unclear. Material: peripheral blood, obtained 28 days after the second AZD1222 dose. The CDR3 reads CASSQERGQPQHF. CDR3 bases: TGCGCCAGCAGCCAAGAAAGAGGACAGCCCCAGCATTTT.